This T cell receptor beta chain was profiled in a study of T cells in pancreatic ductal adenocarcinoma. No neoadjuvant therapy was given to the selected pancreatic ductal adenocarcinoma patients before their surgery. The V gene end was trimmed by 3 bases and the J gene end by 5 bases; junction bases not matched to a gene: 19. Germline V gives CDR1 LGHNA, CDR2 YNFKEQ. The CDR3 has 18 amino acids. Sequenced by immunoSEQ multiplex PCR; TCRdb stores in-frame clones only, minus some. The repertoire holds around 31,000 clones, with more than 90% as singletons. The chain links TRBV4-2 to TRBJ2-7, with TRBD2 matching 7 bases. This sequence was found in a human donor with pancreatic ductal adenocarcinoma. The source material was PBMCs. The CDR3 DNA reads as TGTGCCAGCAGCCACCCCCGATATCAGGCGGGAGCGCAGAACGAGCAGTACTTC. This translates into CASSHPRYQAGAQNEQYF.